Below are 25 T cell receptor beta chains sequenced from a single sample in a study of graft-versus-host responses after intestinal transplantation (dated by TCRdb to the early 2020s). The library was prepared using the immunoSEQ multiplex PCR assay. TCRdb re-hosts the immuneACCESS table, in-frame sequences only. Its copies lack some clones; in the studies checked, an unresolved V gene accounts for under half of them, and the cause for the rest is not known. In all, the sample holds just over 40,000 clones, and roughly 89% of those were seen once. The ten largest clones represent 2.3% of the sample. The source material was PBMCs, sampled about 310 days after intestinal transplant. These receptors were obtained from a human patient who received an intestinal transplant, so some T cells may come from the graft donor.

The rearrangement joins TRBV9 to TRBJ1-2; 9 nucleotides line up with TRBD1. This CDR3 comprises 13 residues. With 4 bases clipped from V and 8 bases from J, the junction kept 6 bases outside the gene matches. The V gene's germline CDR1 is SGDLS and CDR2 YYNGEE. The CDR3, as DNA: TGTGCCAGCAGCCCCCGGACAGGGGACGGCTACACCTTC. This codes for CASSPRTGDGYTF.

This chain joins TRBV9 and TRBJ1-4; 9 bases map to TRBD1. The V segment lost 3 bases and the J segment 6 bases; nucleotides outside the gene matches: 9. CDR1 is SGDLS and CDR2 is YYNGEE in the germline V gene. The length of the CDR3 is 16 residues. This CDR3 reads CASSAKFGTGHEKLFF. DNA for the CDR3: TGTGCCAGCAGCGCCAAATTCGGGACAGGGCATGAAAAACTGTTTTTT.

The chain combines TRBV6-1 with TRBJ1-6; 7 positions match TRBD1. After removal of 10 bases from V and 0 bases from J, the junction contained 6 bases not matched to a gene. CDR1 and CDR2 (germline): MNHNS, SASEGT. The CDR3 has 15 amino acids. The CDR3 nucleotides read TGTGCCACCACCGACAGGGCCTCCTATAATTCACCCCTCCACTTT. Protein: CATTDRASYNSPLHF.

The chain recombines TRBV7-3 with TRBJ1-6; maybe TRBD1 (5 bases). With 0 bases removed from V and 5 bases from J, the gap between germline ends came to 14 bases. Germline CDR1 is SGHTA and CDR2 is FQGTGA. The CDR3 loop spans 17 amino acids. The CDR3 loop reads CASSLTGGREDNSPLHF. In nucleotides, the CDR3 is TGTGCCAGCAGCTTAACCGGTGGCAGGGAGGATAATTCACCCCTCCACTTT.

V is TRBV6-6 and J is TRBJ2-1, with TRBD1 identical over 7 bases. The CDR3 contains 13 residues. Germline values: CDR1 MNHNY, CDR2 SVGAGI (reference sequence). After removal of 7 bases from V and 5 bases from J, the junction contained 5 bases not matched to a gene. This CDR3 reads CASTKQGNNEQFF. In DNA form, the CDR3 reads TGTGCCAGCACCAAACAGGGGAACAATGAGCAGTTCTTC.

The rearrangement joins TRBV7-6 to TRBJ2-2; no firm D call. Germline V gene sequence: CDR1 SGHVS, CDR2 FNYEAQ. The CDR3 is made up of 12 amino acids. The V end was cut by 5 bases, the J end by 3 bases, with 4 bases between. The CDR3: CASSLYTGELFF. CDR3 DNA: TGTGCCAGCAGCCTTTACACCGGGGAGCTGTTTTTT.

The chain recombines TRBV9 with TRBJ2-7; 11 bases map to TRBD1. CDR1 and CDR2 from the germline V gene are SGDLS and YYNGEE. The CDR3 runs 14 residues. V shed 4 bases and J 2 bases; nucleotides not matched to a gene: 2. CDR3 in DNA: TGTGCCAGCAGCCCGGGACAGGGGGCCTACGAGCAGTACTTC. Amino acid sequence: CASSPGQGAYEQYF.

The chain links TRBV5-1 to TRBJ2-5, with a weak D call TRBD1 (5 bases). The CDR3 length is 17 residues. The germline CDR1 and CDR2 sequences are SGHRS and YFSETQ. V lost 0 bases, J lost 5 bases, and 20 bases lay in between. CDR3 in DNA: TGCGCCAGCAGCTTGGCGCGCCAGTTCAGGCCAGGGGAGACCCAGTACTTC. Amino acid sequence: CASSLARQFRPGETQYF.

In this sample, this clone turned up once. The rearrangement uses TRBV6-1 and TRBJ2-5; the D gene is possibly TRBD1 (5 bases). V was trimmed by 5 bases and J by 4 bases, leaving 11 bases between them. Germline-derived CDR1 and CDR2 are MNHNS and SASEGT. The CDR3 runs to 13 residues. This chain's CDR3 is CASSFGRGETQYF. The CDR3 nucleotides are TGTGCCAGCAGTTTCGGTAGGGGAGAGACCCAGTACTTC.

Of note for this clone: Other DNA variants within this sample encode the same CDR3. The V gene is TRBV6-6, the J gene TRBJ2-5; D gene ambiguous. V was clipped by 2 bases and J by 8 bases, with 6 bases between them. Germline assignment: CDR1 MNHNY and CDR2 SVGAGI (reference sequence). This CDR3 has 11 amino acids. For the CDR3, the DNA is TGTGCCAGCAGTTACAAGGAAACCCAGTACTTC. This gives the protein CASSYKETQYF.

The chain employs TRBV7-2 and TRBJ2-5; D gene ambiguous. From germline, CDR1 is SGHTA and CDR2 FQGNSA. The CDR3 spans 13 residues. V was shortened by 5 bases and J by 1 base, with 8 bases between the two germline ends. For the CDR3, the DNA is TGTGCCAGCAGCAGAGAGCGCCAAGAGACCCAGTACTTC. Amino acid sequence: CASSRERQETQYF.

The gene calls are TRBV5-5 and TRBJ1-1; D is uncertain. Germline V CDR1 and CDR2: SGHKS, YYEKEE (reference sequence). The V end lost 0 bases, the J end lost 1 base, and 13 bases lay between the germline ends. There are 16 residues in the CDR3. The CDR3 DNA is TGTGCCAGCAGCTTGGCCTACAATCGAAAGAACACTGAAGCTTTCTTT. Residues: CASSLAYNRKNTEAFF.

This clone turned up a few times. This CDR3 is CASSQGLAGDAQETQYF. In nucleotides, the CDR3 is TGCGCCAGCAGCCAAGGACTAGCGGGAGACGCACAAGAGACCCAGTACTTC. J is TRBJ2-5 and V is TRBV4-1, with 12 bases matching TRBD2. J gave up 2 bases and V 1 base, and 5 bases lay outside the gene matches. Germline V lookup: CDR1 MGHRA, CDR2 YSYEKL. CDR3 length equals 17 residues.

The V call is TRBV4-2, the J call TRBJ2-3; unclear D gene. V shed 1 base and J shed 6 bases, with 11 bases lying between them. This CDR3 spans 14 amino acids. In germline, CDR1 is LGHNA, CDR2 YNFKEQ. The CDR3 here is CASSQAGPVDTQYF. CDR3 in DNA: TGTGCCAGCAGCCAAGCTGGGCCGGTGGATACGCAGTATTTT.

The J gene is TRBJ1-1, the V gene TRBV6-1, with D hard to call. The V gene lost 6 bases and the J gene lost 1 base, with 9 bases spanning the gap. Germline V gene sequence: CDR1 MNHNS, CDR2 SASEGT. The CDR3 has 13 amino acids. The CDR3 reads CASRRQWNTEAFF. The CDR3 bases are TGTGCCAGCAGAAGGCAATGGAACACTGAAGCTTTCTTT.

CDR3 nucleotide sequence: TGCGCCAGCAGCCCCGGGGACAGGGCACAAGAGACCCAGTACTTC. Its protein product is CASSPGDRAQETQYF. J is TRBJ2-5 and V is TRBV4-1; TRBD1 matches 9 bases. CDR1 is MGHRA and CDR2 is YSYEKL in the germline V gene. With V trimmed by 4 bases and J by 2 bases, 5 bases remained unmatched. This CDR3 comprises 15 residues.

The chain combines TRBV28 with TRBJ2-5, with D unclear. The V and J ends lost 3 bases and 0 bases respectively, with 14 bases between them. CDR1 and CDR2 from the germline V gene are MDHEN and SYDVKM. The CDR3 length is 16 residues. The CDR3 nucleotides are TGTGCCAGCAGTTTTGATGACCGCGCGTACCAAGAGACCCAGTACTTC. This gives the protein CASSFDDRAYQETQYF.

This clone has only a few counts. CDR3 residues: CASSEAGVEQFF. The CDR3, as DNA: TGCGCCAGCAGTGAGGCAGGAGTTGAGCAGTTCTTC. The genes are TRBV10-1 and TRBJ2-1; no definite D call. Germline V gives CDR1 WNHNN, CDR2 SYGVQD (reference sequence). The CDR3 extends over 12 amino acids. V dropped 2 bases and J dropped 9 bases, with 8 bases sitting between them.

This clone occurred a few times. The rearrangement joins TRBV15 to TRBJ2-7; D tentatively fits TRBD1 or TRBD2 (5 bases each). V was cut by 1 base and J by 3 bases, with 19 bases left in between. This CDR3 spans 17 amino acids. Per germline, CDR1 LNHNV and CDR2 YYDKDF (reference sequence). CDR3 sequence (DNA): TGTGCCACCAGCAGAGGGGGCTACCGGGACGGAGACTACGAGCAGTACTTC. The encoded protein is CATSRGGYRDGDYEQYF.

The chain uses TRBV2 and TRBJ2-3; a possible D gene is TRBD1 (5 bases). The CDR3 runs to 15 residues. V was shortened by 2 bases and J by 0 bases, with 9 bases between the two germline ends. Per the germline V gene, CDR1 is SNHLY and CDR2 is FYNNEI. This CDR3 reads CASSEWQGSTDTQYF. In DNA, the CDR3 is TGTGCCAGCAGTGAATGGCAGGGAAGCACAGATACGCAGTATTTT.

The CDR3 nucleotides read TGTGCCAGCTCACCCATGCAGGGGGCGCTGAACACTGAAGCTTTCTTT. Translating gives CASSPMQGALNTEAFF. The V call is TRBV18, the J call TRBJ1-1; TRBD1 matches 8 bases. Germline V gene data show CDR1 as KGHSH and CDR2 as LQKENI. The J segment lost 0 bases and the V segment lost 3 bases, leaving 6 bases of the junction unmatched. This CDR3 region has 16 residues.

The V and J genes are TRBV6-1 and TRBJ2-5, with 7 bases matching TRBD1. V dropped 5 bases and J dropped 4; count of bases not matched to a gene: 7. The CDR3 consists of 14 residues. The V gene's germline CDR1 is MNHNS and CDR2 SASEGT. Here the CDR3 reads CASSPTGAPETQYF. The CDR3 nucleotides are TGTGCCAGCAGTCCCACAGGGGCCCCAGAGACCCAGTACTTC.

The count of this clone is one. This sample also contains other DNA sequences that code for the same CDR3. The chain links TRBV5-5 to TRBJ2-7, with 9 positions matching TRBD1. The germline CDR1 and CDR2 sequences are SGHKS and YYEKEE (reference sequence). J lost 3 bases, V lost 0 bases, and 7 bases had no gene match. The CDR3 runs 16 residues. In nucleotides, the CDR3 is TGTGCCAGCAGCTTGGGTTGGGGGACAGGGATCTACGAGCAGTACTTC. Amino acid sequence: CASSLGWGTGIYEQYF.

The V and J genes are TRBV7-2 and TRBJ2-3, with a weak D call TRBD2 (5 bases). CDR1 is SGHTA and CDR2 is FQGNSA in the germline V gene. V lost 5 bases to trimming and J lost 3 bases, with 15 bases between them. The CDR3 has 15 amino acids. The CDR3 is CASSIRGSETDTQYF. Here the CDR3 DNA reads TGTGCCAGCAGCATAAGAGGGTCAGAGACAGATACGCAGTATTTT.

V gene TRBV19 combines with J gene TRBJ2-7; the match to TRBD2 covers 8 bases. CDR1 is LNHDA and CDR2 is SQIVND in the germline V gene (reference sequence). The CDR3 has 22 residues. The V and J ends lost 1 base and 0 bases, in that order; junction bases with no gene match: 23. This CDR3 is CASSIVLAAGTRDPRISYEQYF. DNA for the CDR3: TGTGCCAGTAGTATAGTGTTGGCAGCCGGGACTAGAGACCCCCGGATCTCCTACGAGCAGTACTTC.